Listed here are 27 T cell receptor beta chains from one sample, sequenced in a study of blood T cell repertoires in COVID-19 (dated by TCRdb to 2018 to 2021). The library was made by the immunoSEQ multiplex PCR assay. TCRdb's version of the immuneACCESS table is confined to in-frame rearrangements and falls short of the full clone set. An unresolved V gene accounts for under half of the shortfall where checked; the remainder is of unknown origin. This sample has about 80,000 clones in its table, and around 79% of those were observed once. Of the sample, roughly 12% is held by the ten largest clones. What was sequenced was peripheral blood. The receptor source for this set is an elderly man with acute or convalescent COVID-19.

This clone was seen just once. This chain joins TRBV6-5 and TRBJ2-1, with D uncertain. V lost 0 bases, J lost 5 bases, and 11 bases lay in between. CDR3 length: 15 residues. Germline V gene lookup returns CDR1 MNHEY and CDR2 SVGAGI. The CDR3 here is CASSYSFLTDNEQFF. The CDR3 DNA sequence: TGTGCCAGCAGTTACTCGTTCTTAACGGACAATGAGCAGTTCTTC.

The chain joins TRBV29-1 to TRBJ2-2; no reliable D call. Germline-derived CDR1 and CDR2 are SQVTM and ANQGSEA. V was pared by 5 bases and J by 5 bases, with 6 bases between. The CDR3 is 11 amino acids. The CDR3 DNA is TGCAGCGTTTCAGGAACCGGGGAGCTGTTTTTT. Its protein is CSVSGTGELFF.

This chain connects TRBV10-1 to TRBJ2-6; tentative D call: TRBD1 (5 bases). Deletions cut 2 bases from V and 1 base from J, with 12 bases between. The length of the CDR3 is 17 residues. Germline V gene sequence: CDR1 WNHNN, CDR2 SYGVQD (reference sequence). As DNA, the CDR3 is TGCGCCAGCAGTGAGGGCCCAGGGCTTTCTGGGGCCAACGTCCTGACTTTC. The encoded protein is CASSEGPGLSGANVLTF.

This chain joins TRBV5-1 and TRBJ1-2, with D perhaps TRBD1 (6 bases). The CDR3 runs to 15 residues. CDR1 and CDR2 (germline): SGHRS, YFSETQ. Trimming removed 4 bases at V and 3 bases at J, with 16 bases between. CDR3 sequence (DNA): TGCGCCAGCAGCCCAACCCCCGGGACACACTATGGCTACACCTTC. This sequence encodes CASSPTPGTHYGYTF.

This rearrangement joins TRBV7-9 to TRBJ1-2; D remains unclear. V was clipped by 1 base and J by 1 base, with 13 bases between them. Germline-derived CDR1 and CDR2 are SEHNR and FQNEAQ (reference sequence). This CDR3 spans 16 amino acids. DNA for the CDR3: TGTGCCAGCAGCTTAGGGTCCCGGGTCCGTAACTATGGCTACACCTTC. Amino acid sequence: CASSLGSRVRNYGYTF.

V usage is TRBV2 and J usage is TRBJ2-1; 8 nucleotides align to TRBD2. The CDR3 length is 15 residues. Germline loops: CDR1 SNHLY, CDR2 FYNNEI. Germline trimming cut 4 bases from V and 7 bases from J; bases unmatched to any gene: 9. As DNA, the CDR3 is TGTGCCAGCAGTGGGGCCGGGGGGGCACCAAATGAGCAGTTCTTC. Protein product: CASSGAGGAPNEQFF.

The V call is TRBV6-5, the J call TRBJ2-5; D is possibly TRBD1 (6 bases). The CDR3 contains 14 residues. Germline CDR1 reads MNHEY; CDR2 reads SVGAGI. CDR3 bases: TGTGCTTACCGACCAGGGGAAGGGGAAGAGACCCAGTACTTC. Protein sequence: CAYRPGEGEETQYF.

This chain uses TRBV9 with TRBJ2-1; 7 nucleotides agree with TRBD1. Germline V lookup: CDR1 SGDLS, CDR2 YYNGEE. The CDR3 length is 15 residues. V shed 6 bases and J 4 bases; nucleotides not matched to a gene: 10. CDR3 DNA sequence: TGTGCCAGCACCAAAGAGGGGGCCAAATACAATGAGCAGTTCTTC. Amino acids: CASTKEGAKYNEQFF.

This clone has only a few counts. The chain carries TRBV24-1 and TRBJ2-3, with 10 positions matching TRBD2. Germline CDR1 and CDR2: KGHDR and SFDVKD. This CDR3 has 13 residues. Losses at the gene ends were 6 bases for V and 6 bases for J; bases not matched to a gene: 2. In DNA form, the CDR3 reads TGTGCCACCAGTAGCGGGGGGGTGGATACGCAGTATTTT. Its protein product is CATSSGGVDTQYF.

The chain has TRBV19 and TRBJ2-7; TRBD2 aligns across 7 bases. Trimming cost V 4 bases and J 4 bases; bases outside gene matches: 10. Germline assignment: CDR1 LNHDA and CDR2 SQIVND (reference sequence). The CDR3 runs 15 residues. The CDR3: CASSKTGTTSYEQYF. DNA of the CDR3: TGTGCCAGTAGTAAAACCGGGACTACCTCTTACGAGCAGTACTTC.

The genes are TRBV6-5 and TRBJ1-3, with TRBD1 matching 8 bases. The germline V gene encodes CDR1 MNHEY and CDR2 SVGAGI. CDR3 length equals 16 residues. Trimming removed 2 bases from V and 4 bases from J; junction bases left unmatched: 7. The DNA of the CDR3 is TGTGCCAGCAGTTACAGCCCAGGGGGCTTAGGAAACACCATATATTTT. This sequence encodes CASSYSPGGLGNTIYF.

As DNA, the CDR3 is TGTGCCAGCAGCTTTGGGACAGGCCTCGCCTACAATGAGCAGTTCTTC. It codes for CASSFGTGLAYNEQFF. The rearrangement uses TRBV5-4 and TRBJ2-1; 8 bases fit TRBD1. Germline V gene data show CDR1 as SGHNT and CDR2 as YYREEE (reference sequence). The V and J ends lost 2 bases and 2 bases, in that order; junction bases with no gene match: 6. The CDR3 has 16 amino acids.

This sequence joins TRBV19 and TRBJ2-1; 11 nucleotides align to TRBD2. CDR1 and CDR2 (germline): LNHDA, SQIVND (reference sequence). The CDR3 has 19 residues. Trimming at V came to 6 bases and at J to 4 bases, leaving 17 bases not matched to a gene. The CDR3 nucleotides are TGTGCCAGTAGCACCCAAAAAGGTAGCGGGGGGGCGGGTTACAATGAGCAGTTCTTC. Its protein is CASSTQKGSGGAGYNEQFF.

The chain has TRBV4-1 and TRBJ2-5; 9 bases align to TRBD2. This CDR3 contains 18 residues. CDR1 and CDR2 (germline): MGHRA, YSYEKL. With 0 bases clipped from V and 5 bases from J, the junction kept 13 bases outside the gene matches. In nucleotides, the CDR3 is TGCGCCAGCAGCCAAGATCATGGTCTAGCGGGGCTGCGGGAGACCCAGTACTTC. It encodes CASSQDHGLAGLRETQYF.

This chain uses TRBV9 with TRBJ2-1, with D possibly being TRBD1 (5 bases). CDR3 size: 15 residues. V lost 0 bases to trimming and J lost 4 bases, with 11 bases between them. Germline V gives CDR1 SGDLS, CDR2 YYNGEE. Here the CDR3 reads CASSVERTPYNEQFF. CDR3 coding DNA: TGTGCCAGCAGCGTAGAAAGGACACCATACAATGAGCAGTTCTTC.

This chain links TRBV6-5 with TRBJ1-2; D is unclear. Germline V lookup: CDR1 MNHEY, CDR2 SVGAGI. V shed 0 bases and J shed 8 bases, with 10 bases lying between them. The CDR3 contains 13 residues. CDR3 region: CASSYSVAGGYTF. The CDR3 DNA is TGTGCCAGCAGTTACTCCGTTGCGGGAGGCTACACCTTC.

The V gene is TRBV6-5, the J gene TRBJ2-1, with 8 bases fitting TRBD2. CDR1 is MNHEY, CDR2 SVGAGI, per germline. With 7 bases clipped from V and 6 bases from J, the junction kept 11 bases outside the gene matches. This CDR3 region has 15 residues. DNA of the CDR3: TGTGCCAGCACTCCAAGCGGGGGCCTGTCCAATGAGCAGTTCTTC. This codes for CASTPSGGLSNEQFF.

The chain carries TRBV7-9 and TRBJ2-5; 13 nucleotides line up with TRBD2. Germline V gene data show CDR1 as SEHNR and CDR2 as FQNEAQ (reference sequence). With V trimmed by 5 bases and J by 5 bases, 8 bases remained unmatched. The CDR3 totals 16 residues. CDR3 DNA sequence: TGTGCCAGCAGCCGAGGACTAGCGGGGGAGAGGGAGACCCAGTACTTC. Protein product: CASSRGLAGERETQYF.

The CDR3 loop reads CASSFYGGLSTEAFF. CDR3 coding DNA: TGCGCCAGCAGCTTTTACGGGGGTTTGAGCACTGAAGCTTTCTTT. The chain joins TRBV5-1 to TRBJ1-1; weak D call: TRBD1 (5 bases). V lost 2 bases and J 4 bases, leaving 15 bases between the germline ends. This CDR3 region has 15 residues. Germline V gene data show CDR1 as SGHRS and CDR2 as YFSETQ.

The rearrangement links TRBV24-1 to TRBJ1-2; no clear D gene. CDR1 is KGHDR and CDR2 is SFDVKD in the germline V gene. This CDR3 has 12 amino acids. The V end lost 3 bases, the J end lost 6 bases, and 7 bases lay between the germline ends. In nucleotides, the CDR3 is TGTGCCACCAGTGATCGAACGGATGGCTACACCTTC. This translates into CATSDRTDGYTF.

The V gene is TRBV2, the J gene TRBJ1-2; 7 nucleotides agree with TRBD1. The CDR3 totals 14 residues. Germline assignment: CDR1 SNHLY and CDR2 FYNNEI. Trimming cost V 2 bases and J 3 bases; bases outside gene matches: 3. Here the CDR3 reads CASSERQGYYGYTF. The CDR3 coding sequence is TGTGCCAGCAGTGAAAGACAGGGATACTATGGCTACACCTTC.

The gene calls are TRBV4-1 and TRBJ1-1, with a possible D match to TRBD1 (5 bases). The V gene lost 1 base and the J gene lost 5 bases, with 20 bases spanning the gap. The CDR3 has 17 residues. CDR1 and CDR2 (germline): MGHRA, YSYEKL. The CDR3 nucleotides read TGCGCCAGCAGCCAAGTGGCAGGGCGTTCTTTGGGGACTGAAGCTTTCTTT. It codes for CASSQVAGRSLGTEAFF.

The chain links TRBV18 to TRBJ1-3; D is unclear. CDR3 size: 13 residues. V lost 0 bases and J 4 bases, leaving 4 bases between the germline ends. Looked up from germline, CDR1 is KGHSH and CDR2 is LQKENI. CDR3 sequence (DNA): TGTGCCAGCTCACCACCATCGGGAAACACCATATATTTT. Its translation is CASSPPSGNTIYF.

The chain recombines TRBV6-1 with TRBJ1-2; D ambiguous. V gave up 2 bases and J gave up 4 bases, with 11 bases separating them. The germline CDR1 and CDR2 sequences are MNHNS and SASEGT. The CDR3 runs 14 residues. The CDR3 spells CASSEQRLGYGYTF. DNA for the CDR3: TGTGCCAGCAGTGAACAACGGCTAGGCTATGGCTACACCTTC.

The chain employs TRBV11-2 and TRBJ2-1, with a tentative D call TRBD2 (7 bases). Germline lookup yields CDR1 SGHAT and CDR2 FQNNGV. This CDR3 has 15 residues. V dropped 0 bases and J dropped 4 bases, with 10 bases sitting between them. The CDR3 DNA sequence: TGTGCCAGCAGCTTAGATAGGGGGGGATACAATGAGCAGTTCTTC. This sequence encodes CASSLDRGGYNEQFF.

The V call is TRBV25-1, the J call TRBJ1-5; D unresolved. The CDR3 runs to 15 residues. Looked up from germline, CDR1 is MGHDK and CDR2 is SYGVNS. V was shortened by 6 bases and J by 2 bases, with 14 bases between the two germline ends. The CDR3 DNA reads as TGTGCCAGCAGCCCGGACGGGGTTGGCAATCAGCCCCAGCATTTT. Translating it yields CASSPDGVGNQPQHF.

The genes are TRBV3-1 (or the pseudogene TRBV3-2) and TRBJ2-2; 7 nucleotides align to TRBD1. CDR1 LGHDT and CDR2 YNNKEL come from the germline V gene (reference sequence). There are 13 residues in the CDR3. The CDR3 coding sequence is TGTGCTGCAGGGACAGTCTTCACCGGGGAGCTGTTTTTT. Protein sequence: CAAGTVFTGELFF.